The clone carrying this TCR beta chain was seen a single time. Antigen specificity is unknown. Donors in the study were healthy people who gave bone marrow. PCR amplification relied on 60 Vbeta primers (plus 13 Jbeta primers). The data were produced by immunoSEQ multiplex PCR, yet TCRdb's version contains in-frame clones alone and is incomplete. In the table there are fewer than 150,000 clones, more than 70% of which are singletons. The CDR3 runs to 14 residues. Trimming stripped 6 bases from V and 7 bases from J, with 15 bases between. Germline V gene sequence: CDR1 SNHLY, CDR2 FYNNEI. This sample is part of a study of cytomegalovirus exposure and HLA in healthy donors. General observations from the study: When presence/absence was analysed, sequencing depth was taken to be roughly uniform across donors.

V usage is TRBV2 and J usage is TRBJ1-4; D remains ambiguous. The sequence came from a man aged 35 to 55 in good health and CMV-seronegative. Sequenced: PBMCs. CDR3 DNA sequence: TGTGCCAGCAGCCTAGGGAGGGCAGTTGAAAAACTGTTTTTT. Translating it yields CASSLGRAVEKLFF.